The 20 T cell receptor beta chains listed next were all sequenced from one sample in a study of T cell responses to AZD1222 COVID-19 vaccine. Sequencing used immunoSEQ multiplex PCR; TCRdb keeps in-frame clones, though not all of them. This table has just under 150,000 clones, roughly nine tenths appearing once. This specimen was peripheral blood, taken 28 days after the second AZD1222 dose. The receptor set was obtained from an adult who received the AZD1222 COVID-19 vaccine.

This rearrangement joins TRBV7-9 to TRBJ1-4; D is perhaps TRBD1 (5 bases). This CDR3 spans 14 amino acids. Trimming removed 7 bases at V and 3 bases at J, with 12 bases between. Germline V gene data show CDR1 as SEHNR and CDR2 as FQNEAQ (reference sequence). The CDR3 is CASNIGRANEKLFF. The CDR3 coding sequence is TGTGCCAGCAATATTGGCAGGGCTAATGAAAAACTGTTTTTT.

This clone was detected once. This CDR3 reads CASSSSRGSYEQYF. Here the CDR3 DNA reads TGTGCCAGCAGCTCTAGCCGAGGCAGCTACGAGCAGTACTTC. The chain has TRBV11-3 and TRBJ2-5, with a possible D match to TRBD2 (5 bases). The J call could be wrong; TRBJ2-7 is a better fit for the DNA end. Germline V CDR1 and CDR2: SGHNT, YENEEA. The CDR3 is made up of 14 amino acids.

The gene calls are TRBV30 and TRBJ1-1; D perhaps matches TRBD1 (5 bases). In germline, CDR1 is GTSNPN, CDR2 SVGIG (reference sequence). Trimming took off 5 bases at V and 1 base at J, with 8 bases between the two ends. This CDR3 comprises 12 residues. CDR3 region: CAWAQGNTEAFF. The CDR3 region has the DNA TGTGCCTGGGCGCAGGGGAACACTGAAGCTTTCTTT.

The rearrangement links TRBV5-1 to TRBJ1-6; TRBD1 agrees at 8 bases. CDR3 size: 17 residues. Germline CDR1 and CDR2: SGHRS and YFSETQ. Unmatched junction bases numbered 11, after V lost 0 bases and J lost 9 bases. The chain's CDR3 is CASSLAKAGQEGSPLHF. CDR3 coding DNA: TGCGCCAGCAGCTTGGCCAAGGCGGGACAGGAGGGTTCACCCCTCCACTTT.

The chain carries TRBV9 and TRBJ2-1, with 7 bases lining up with TRBD2. Trimming removed 2 bases from V and 0 bases from J; junction bases left unmatched: 5. Germline CDR1 SGDLS, CDR2 YYNGEE. CDR3 length: 16 residues. This CDR3 is CASSVSGVSSYNEQFF. The CDR3 DNA sequence: TGTGCCAGCAGCGTCAGCGGGGTAAGCTCCTACAATGAGCAGTTCTTC. Filled out from reference TRBV9 and TRBJ2-1, the complete variable domain reads DSGVTQTPKHLITATGQRVTLRCSPRSGDLSVYWYQQSLDQGLQFLIQYYNGEERAKGNILERFSAQQFPDLHSELNLSSLELGDSALYFCASSVSGVSSYNEQFFGPGTRLTVL.

The chain combines TRBV18 with TRBJ2-1; 7 nucleotides match TRBD2. Germline V lookup: CDR1 KGHSH, CDR2 LQKENI. Unmatched junction bases numbered 10, after V lost 5 bases and J lost 6 bases. The CDR3 covers 15 residues. The CDR3 protein is CASSNREARVNEQFF. The DNA of the CDR3 is TGTGCCAGCTCAAATCGGGAGGCGAGGGTCAATGAGCAGTTCTTC. The variable domain in full, completed from reference TRBV18 and TRBJ2-1, reads NAGVMQNPRHLVRRRGQEARLRCSPMKGHSHVYWYRQLPEEGLKFMVYLQKENIIDESGMPKERFSAEFPKEGPSILRIQQVVRGDSAAYFCASSNREARVNEQFFGPGTRLTVL.

V gene TRBV13 combines with J gene TRBJ1-4, with 11 nucleotides matching TRBD1. This CDR3 region has 16 residues. In germline, CDR1 is PRHDT, CDR2 FYEKMQ (reference sequence). The ends lost 4 bases at V and 6 bases at J; junction bases unmatched: 7. The CDR3 reads CASSSVGQGAYEKLFF. CDR3 sequence (DNA): TGTGCCAGCAGCTCCGTAGGACAGGGGGCCTATGAAAAACTGTTTTTT.

This chain connects TRBV7-9 to TRBJ1-1; D is undetermined. Trimming cost V 2 bases and J 0 bases, with 10 bases left between them. Germline V gene sequence: CDR1 SEHNR, CDR2 FQNEAQ (reference sequence). This CDR3 comprises 15 residues. The CDR3 sequence: CASSLSRVMNTEAFF. The CDR3 nucleotides read TGTGCCAGCAGCTTATCGCGGGTCATGAACACTGAAGCTTTCTTT.

This rearrangement joins TRBV6-1 to TRBJ2-7; 9 bases map to TRBD2. Germline V lookup: CDR1 MNHNS, CDR2 SASEGT. Germline trimming cut 2 bases from V and 4 bases from J; bases unmatched to any gene: 3. There are 14 residues in the CDR3. The CDR3 reads CASSELAGIYEQYF. The CDR3 DNA reads as TGTGCCAGCAGTGAACTAGCGGGAATATACGAGCAGTACTTC.

The chain recombines TRBV19 with TRBJ2-3; 7 nucleotides agree with TRBD2. The CDR3 runs to 15 residues. Germline values: CDR1 LNHDA, CDR2 SQIVND (reference sequence). The V segment lost 6 bases and the J segment 6 bases; nucleotides outside the gene matches: 12. CDR3 sequence: CASRPSGAAGDTQYF. CDR3 in DNA: TGTGCCAGTAGACCTAGCGGAGCCGCGGGGGATACGCAGTATTTT.

The rearrangement joins TRBV19 to TRBJ2-7; 10 bases align to TRBD1. The germline gives CDR1 LNHDA, CDR2 SQIVND (reference sequence). J was trimmed by 2 bases and V by 5 bases; bases with no gene match: 6. The CDR3 runs 15 residues. The CDR3 nucleotides read TGTGCCAGTAGTTTCGGGACAGGGGCACCCTACGAGCAGTACTTC. Translated: CASSFGTGAPYEQYF.

This clone was seen only a few times. The chain links TRBV27 to TRBJ1-6; possibly TRBD1 for D (5 bases). CDR3 length: 17 amino acids. V was shortened by 6 bases and J by 5 bases, with 20 bases between the two germline ends. Per the germline V gene, CDR1 is MNHEY and CDR2 is SMNVEV (reference sequence). CDR3 sequence reads: CASSHQGGRVDNSPLHF. DNA for the CDR3: TGTGCCAGCAGCCACCAGGGCGGGCGCGTGGATAATTCACCCCTCCACTTT.

V and J are TRBV6-2 or TRBV6-3 and TRBJ1-5; D not certain. V was trimmed by 6 bases and J by 1 base, leaving 4 bases between them. The germline gives CDR1 MNHEY, CDR2 SVGEGT. The CDR3 consists of 12 residues. For the CDR3, the DNA is TGTGCCAGCAGCCCGAGCAATCAGCCCCAGCATTTT. Residues: CASSPSNQPQHF.

The rearrangement links TRBV11-3 to TRBJ2-2; D is tentatively TRBD1 or TRBD2 (6 bases each). Germline V lookup: CDR1 SGHNT, CDR2 YENEEA. The CDR3 contains 14 residues. Trimming stripped 5 bases from V and 7 bases from J, with 14 bases between. The CDR3, as DNA: TGTGCCAGCAGCCCCTGGGGGGCTAACGGGGAGCTGTTTTTT. It codes for CASSPWGANGELFF.

This clone was seen once. The genes are TRBV2 and TRBJ1-2, with a weak D call TRBD1 (5 bases). In germline, CDR1 is SNHLY, CDR2 FYNNEI. The V gene lost 6 bases and the J gene lost 12 bases, with 20 bases spanning the gap. The CDR3 sequence is 13 residues long. DNA for the CDR3: TGTGCCAGCAGGACCCGGGACGGCACTTGGGACACCTTC. Its translation is CASRTRDGTWDTF.

This clone has more than one count but fewer than ten. The V gene is TRBV24-1, the J gene TRBJ1-5; perhaps TRBD1 as D (5 bases). Trimming pared 6 bases from V and 4 bases from J, leaving 6 bases between. Germline V gene lookup returns CDR1 KGHDR and CDR2 SFDVKD. The CDR3 has 12 residues. CDR3 region: CATSRGNQPQHF. The CDR3 coding sequence is TGTGCCACCAGTCGGGGGAATCAGCCCCAGCATTTT.

The chain uses TRBV7-2 and TRBJ2-7, with D maybe TRBD2 (6 bases). The CDR3 consists of 13 residues. V dropped 0 bases and J dropped 7 bases, with 10 bases sitting between them. From germline, CDR1 is SGHTA and CDR2 FQGNSA. CDR3 loop: CASSLAGRLEQYF. DNA for the CDR3: TGTGCCAGCAGCTTAGCAGGGAGGTTAGAGCAGTACTTC.

J is TRBJ2-3 and V is TRBV11-2; D ambiguous. Germline V gene sequence: CDR1 SGHAT, CDR2 FQNNGV. V was cut by 7 bases and J by 6 bases, with 11 bases left in between. CDR3 size: 12 residues. The CDR3 spells CASTRSRDTQYF. The CDR3 region has the DNA TGTGCCAGCACCCGAAGTCGGGATACGCAGTATTTT.

This clone was seen once. The chain is built from TRBV5-4 and TRBJ2-7, with 7 bases matching TRBD1. CDR3 length: 15 residues. V was pared by 0 bases and J by 5 bases, with 8 bases of the junction left unmatched. Per germline, CDR1 SGHNT and CDR2 YYREEE (reference sequence). The CDR3 is CASSLARTGIHEQYF. DNA for the CDR3: TGTGCCAGCAGCTTGGCCCGGACAGGAATCCACGAGCAGTACTTC.

This clone was recorded once. This chain links TRBV7-9 with TRBJ2-7; possibly TRBD1 for D (5 bases). V lost 0 bases, J lost 3 bases, and 6 bases lay in between. CDR3 length equals 13 residues. From germline, CDR1 is SEHNR and CDR2 FQNEAQ (reference sequence). CDR3 coding DNA: TGTGCCAGCAGCTTAGCGACAGACTACGAGCAGTACTTC. This sequence encodes CASSLATDYEQYF.